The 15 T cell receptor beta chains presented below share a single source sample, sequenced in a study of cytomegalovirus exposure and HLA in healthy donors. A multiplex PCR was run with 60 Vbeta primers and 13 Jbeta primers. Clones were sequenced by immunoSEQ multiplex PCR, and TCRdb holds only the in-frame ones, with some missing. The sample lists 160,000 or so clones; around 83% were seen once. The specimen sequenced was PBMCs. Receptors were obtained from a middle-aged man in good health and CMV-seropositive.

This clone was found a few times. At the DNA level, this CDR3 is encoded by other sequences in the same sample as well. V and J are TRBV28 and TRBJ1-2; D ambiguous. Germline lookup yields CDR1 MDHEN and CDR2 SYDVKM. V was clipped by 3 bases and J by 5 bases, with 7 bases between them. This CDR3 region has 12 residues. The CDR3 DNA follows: TGTGCCAGCAGTTTGAGTTCATATGGCTACACCTTC. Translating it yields CASSLSSYGYTF.

The CDR3 here is CASSVSGDRYGYTF. CDR3 nucleotides: TGTGCCAGCAGCGTTTCGGGAGATCGATATGGCTACACCTTC. V and J are TRBV9 and TRBJ1-2; D unresolved. CDR3 length: 14 residues. Trimming cost V 2 bases and J 5 bases, with 13 bases left between them. CDR1 and CDR2 from the germline V gene are SGDLS and YYNGEE.

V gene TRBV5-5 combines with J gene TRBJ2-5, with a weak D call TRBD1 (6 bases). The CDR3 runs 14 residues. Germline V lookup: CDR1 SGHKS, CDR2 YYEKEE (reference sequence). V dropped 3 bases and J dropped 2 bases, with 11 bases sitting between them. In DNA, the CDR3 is TGTGCCAGCAGCTCAGGGACAACACAAGAGACCCAGTACTTC. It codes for CASSSGTTQETQYF.

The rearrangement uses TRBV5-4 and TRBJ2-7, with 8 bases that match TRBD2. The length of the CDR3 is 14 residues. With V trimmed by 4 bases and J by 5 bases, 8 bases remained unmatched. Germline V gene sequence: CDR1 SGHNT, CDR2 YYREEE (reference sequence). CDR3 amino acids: CASSHGGARDEQYF. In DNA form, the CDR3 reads TGTGCCAGCAGCCACGGGGGGGCTCGCGACGAGCAGTACTTC.

CDR3 loop: CAISGTGAGETQYF. CDR3 DNA sequence: TGTGCCATCAGCGGGACAGGGGCAGGTGAGACCCAGTACTTC. The chain joins TRBV10-3 to TRBJ2-5; 10 bases match TRBD1. Trimming cost V 6 bases and J 5 bases; bases outside gene matches: 6. The CDR3 is 14 amino acids. In germline, CDR1 is ENHRY, CDR2 SYGVKD.

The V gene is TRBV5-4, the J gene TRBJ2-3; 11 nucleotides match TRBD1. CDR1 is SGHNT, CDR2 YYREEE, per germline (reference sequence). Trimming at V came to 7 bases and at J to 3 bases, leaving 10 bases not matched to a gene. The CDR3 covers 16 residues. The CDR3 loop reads CASRIGQGARTDTQYF. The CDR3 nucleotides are TGTGCCAGCCGGATCGGACAGGGGGCAAGGACAGATACGCAGTATTTT.

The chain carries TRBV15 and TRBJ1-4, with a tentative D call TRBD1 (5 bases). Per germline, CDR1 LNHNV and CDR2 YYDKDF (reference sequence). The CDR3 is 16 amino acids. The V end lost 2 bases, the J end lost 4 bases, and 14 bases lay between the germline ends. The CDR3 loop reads CATSRTVGQFNEKLFF. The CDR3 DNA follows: TGTGCCACCAGCAGAACGGTGGGGCAGTTTAATGAAAAACTGTTTTTT.

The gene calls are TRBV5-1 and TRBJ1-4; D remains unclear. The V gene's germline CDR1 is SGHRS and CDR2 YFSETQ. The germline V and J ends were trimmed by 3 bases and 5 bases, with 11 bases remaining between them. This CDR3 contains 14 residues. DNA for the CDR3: TGCGCCAGCAGCTATAGGGAGTCCAATGAAAAACTGTTTTTT. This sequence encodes CASSYRESNEKLFF.

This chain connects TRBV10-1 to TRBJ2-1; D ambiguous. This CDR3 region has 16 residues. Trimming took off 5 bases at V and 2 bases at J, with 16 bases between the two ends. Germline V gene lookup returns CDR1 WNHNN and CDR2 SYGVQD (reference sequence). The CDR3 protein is CASSPPGLGPYNEQFF. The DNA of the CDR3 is TGCGCCAGCAGTCCCCCTGGCTTGGGCCCCTACAATGAGCAGTTCTTC.

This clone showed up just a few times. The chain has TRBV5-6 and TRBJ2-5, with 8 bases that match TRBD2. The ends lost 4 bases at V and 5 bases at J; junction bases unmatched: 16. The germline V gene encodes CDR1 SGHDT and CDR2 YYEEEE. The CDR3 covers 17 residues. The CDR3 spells CASSMRGDGGAKETQYF. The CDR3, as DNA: TGTGCCAGCAGCATGAGAGGGGACGGGGGGGCCAAGGAGACCCAGTACTTC.

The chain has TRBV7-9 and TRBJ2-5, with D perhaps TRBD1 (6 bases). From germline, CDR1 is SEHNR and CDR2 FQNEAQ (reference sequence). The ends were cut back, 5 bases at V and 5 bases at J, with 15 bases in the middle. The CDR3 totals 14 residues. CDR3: CASSLDRPGETQYF. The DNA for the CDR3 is TGTGCCAGCAGCCTAGACAGGCCCGGGGAGACCCAGTACTTC.

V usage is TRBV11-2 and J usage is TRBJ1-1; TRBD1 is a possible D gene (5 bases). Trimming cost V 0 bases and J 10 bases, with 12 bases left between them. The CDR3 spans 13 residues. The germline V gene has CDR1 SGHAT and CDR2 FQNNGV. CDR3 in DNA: TGTGCCAGCAGCTTAGATGGGGTCGGGGGAGCTTTCTTT. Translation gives CASSLDGVGGAFF.

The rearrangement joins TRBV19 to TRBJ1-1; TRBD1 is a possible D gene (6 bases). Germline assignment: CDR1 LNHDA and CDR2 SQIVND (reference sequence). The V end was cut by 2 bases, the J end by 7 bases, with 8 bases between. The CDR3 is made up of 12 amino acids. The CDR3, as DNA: TGTGCCAGTAGTATACCGGACAGTGAAGCTTTCTTT. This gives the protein CASSIPDSEAFF.

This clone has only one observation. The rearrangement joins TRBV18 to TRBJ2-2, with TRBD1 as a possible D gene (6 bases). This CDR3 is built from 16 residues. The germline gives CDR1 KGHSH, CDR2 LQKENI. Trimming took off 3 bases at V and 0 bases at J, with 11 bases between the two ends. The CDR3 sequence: CASSPPGTPNTGELFF. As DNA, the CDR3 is TGTGCCAGCTCACCTCCCGGGACACCGAACACCGGGGAGCTGTTTTTT.

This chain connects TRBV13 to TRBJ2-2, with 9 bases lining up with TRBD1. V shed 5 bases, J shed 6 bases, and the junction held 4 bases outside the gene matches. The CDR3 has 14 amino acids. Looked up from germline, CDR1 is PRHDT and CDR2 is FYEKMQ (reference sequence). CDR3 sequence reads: CASSPRQGAGELFF. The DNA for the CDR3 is TGTGCCAGCAGCCCCCGACAGGGGGCCGGGGAGCTGTTTTTT.